This T cell receptor (beta chain) stems from a study of blood T cell repertoires in COVID-19. About the study: Sample material is recorded as cDNA or gDNA derived from T cells, B-cell-depleted T cells, or PBMCs.

Sequencing used immunoSEQ multiplex PCR; TCRdb keeps in-frame clones, though not all of them. The data hold more than 90,000 clones, with 70% to 80% observed a single time. Looked up from germline, CDR1 is SGHKS and CDR2 is YYEKEE (reference sequence). This CDR3 is 15 amino acids long. The trim removed 4 bases at V and 4 bases at J, leaving 5 bases unmatched. Sequencing was performed on peripheral blood. The V and J genes are TRBV5-5 and TRBJ2-1, with 10 bases lining up with TRBD1. The clonotype comes from an older man with acute or convalescent COVID-19. As DNA, the CDR3 is TGTGCCAGCAGCGGAGGGACAGGGGAATACAATGAGCAGTTCTTC. It encodes CASSGGTGEYNEQFF.